Given below is one T cell receptor beta chain in context. The data belong to a study of regulatory T cells in long-lasting Graves disease. Time point indicated: newly diagnosed GD, antithyroid drugs for less than 3 months. RNA isolated from PBMCs was used to make the TCR library. Relying on iRepertoire HTBI primers and Arm-PCR of CDR3 regions, the team built TCR beta libraries. A single record per CDR3 protein comes from TCRdb applying MiXCR to the multiplex PCR reads. Of hundreds of thousands of distinct CDR3 sequences listed, under 20% are singletons. The CDR3 sequence is 12 residues long. Per germline, CDR1 DFQATT and CDR2 SNEGSKA (reference sequence). Trimming removed 6 bases from V and 10 bases from J; junction bases left unmatched: 10. The same specimen was also included in a second study, on T cells in Graves' hyperthyroidism and ophthalmopathy. That report notes: Absence of ophthalmopathy progression within 18 months defined stable Graves' hyperthyroidism. Those patients with uncontrolled infection, other autoimmune disease, pregnancy or lactation were excluded. TCR CDR3 regions were first amplified by RT-PCR with HTBI primers.

The sample here was peripheral blood mononuclear cells (PBMCs), taken at new diagnosis, from a patient treated with antithyroid drugs. This TCR came from a woman in her twenties or thirties with Graves disease. The V call is TRBV20-1, the J call TRBJ1-1, with TRBD1 matching 8 bases. CDR3 DNA sequence: TGCAGTGCCCAGGGGGCAGGGTGGAGAGCTTTCTTT. Encoded protein: CSAQGAGWRAFF.